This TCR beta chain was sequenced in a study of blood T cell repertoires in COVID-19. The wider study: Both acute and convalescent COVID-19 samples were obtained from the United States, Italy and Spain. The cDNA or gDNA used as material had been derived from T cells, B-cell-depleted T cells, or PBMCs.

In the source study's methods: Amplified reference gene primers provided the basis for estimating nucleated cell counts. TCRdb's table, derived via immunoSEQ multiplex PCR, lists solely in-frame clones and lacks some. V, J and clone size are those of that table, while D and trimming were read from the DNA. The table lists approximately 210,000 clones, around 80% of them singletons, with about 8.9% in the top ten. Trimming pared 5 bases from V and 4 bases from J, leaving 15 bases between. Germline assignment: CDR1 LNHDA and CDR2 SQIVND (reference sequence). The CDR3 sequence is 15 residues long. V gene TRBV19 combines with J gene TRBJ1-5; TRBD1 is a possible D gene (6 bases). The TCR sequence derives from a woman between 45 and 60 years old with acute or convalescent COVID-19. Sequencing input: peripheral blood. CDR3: CASSVGGLGNQPQHF. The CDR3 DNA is TGTGCCAGTAGTGTGGGGGGGCTTGGGAATCAGCCCCAGCATTTT. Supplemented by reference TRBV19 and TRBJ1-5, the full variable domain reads DGGITQSPKYLFRKEGQNVTLSCEQNLNHDAMYWYRQDPGQGLRLIYYSQIVNDFQKGDIAEGYSVSREKKESFPLTVTSAQKNPTAFYLCASSVGGLGNQPQHFGDGTRLSIL.